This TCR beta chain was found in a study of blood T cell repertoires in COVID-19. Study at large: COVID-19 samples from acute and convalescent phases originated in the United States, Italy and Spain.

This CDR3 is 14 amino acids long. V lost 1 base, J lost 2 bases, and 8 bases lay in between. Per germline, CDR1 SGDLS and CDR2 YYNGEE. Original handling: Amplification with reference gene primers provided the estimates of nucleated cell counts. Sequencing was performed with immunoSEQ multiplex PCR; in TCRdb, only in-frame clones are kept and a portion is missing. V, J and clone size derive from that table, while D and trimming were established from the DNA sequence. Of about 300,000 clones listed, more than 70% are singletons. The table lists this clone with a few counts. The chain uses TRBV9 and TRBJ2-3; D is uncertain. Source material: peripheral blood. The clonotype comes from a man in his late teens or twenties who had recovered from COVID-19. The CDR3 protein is CASSVLGSTDTQYF. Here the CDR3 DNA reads TGTGCCAGCAGCGTACTAGGCTCCACAGATACGCAGTATTTT.